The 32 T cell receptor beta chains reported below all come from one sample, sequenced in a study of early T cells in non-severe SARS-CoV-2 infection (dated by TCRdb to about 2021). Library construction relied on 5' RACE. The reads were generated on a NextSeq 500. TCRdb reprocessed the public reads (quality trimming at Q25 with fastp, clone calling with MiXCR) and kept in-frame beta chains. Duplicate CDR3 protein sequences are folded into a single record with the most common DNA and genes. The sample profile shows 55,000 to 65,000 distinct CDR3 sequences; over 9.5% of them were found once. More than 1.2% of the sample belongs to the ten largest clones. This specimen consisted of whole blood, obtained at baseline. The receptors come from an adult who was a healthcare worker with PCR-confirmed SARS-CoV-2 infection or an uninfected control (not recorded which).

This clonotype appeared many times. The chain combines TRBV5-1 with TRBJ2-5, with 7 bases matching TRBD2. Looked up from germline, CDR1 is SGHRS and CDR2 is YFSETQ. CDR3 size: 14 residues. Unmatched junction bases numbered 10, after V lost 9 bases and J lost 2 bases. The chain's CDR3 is CATKKTSDQETQYF. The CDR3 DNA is TGCGCCACCAAAAAAACTAGCGATCAAGAGACCCAGTACTTC.

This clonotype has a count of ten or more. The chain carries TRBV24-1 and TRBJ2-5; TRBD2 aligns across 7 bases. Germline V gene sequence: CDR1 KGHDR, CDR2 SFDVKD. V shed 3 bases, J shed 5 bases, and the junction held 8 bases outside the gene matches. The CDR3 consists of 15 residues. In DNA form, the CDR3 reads TGTGCCACCAGTGATCCTCGACTAGCTGAGGAGACCCAGTACTTC. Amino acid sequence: CATSDPRLAEETQYF.

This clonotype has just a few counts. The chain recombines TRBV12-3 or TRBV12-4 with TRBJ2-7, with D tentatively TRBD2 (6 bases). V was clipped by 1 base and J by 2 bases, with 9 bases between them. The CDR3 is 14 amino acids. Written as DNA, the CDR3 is TGTGCCAGCAGTTTAGATCGGGAGACCTACGAGCAGTACTTC. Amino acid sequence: CASSLDRETYEQYF.

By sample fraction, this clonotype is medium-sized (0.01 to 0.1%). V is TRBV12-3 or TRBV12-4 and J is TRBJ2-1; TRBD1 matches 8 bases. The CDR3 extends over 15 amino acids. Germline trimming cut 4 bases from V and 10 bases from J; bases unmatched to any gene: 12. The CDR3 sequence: CASSSRDRIPGEQFF. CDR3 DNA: TGTGCCAGCAGTTCCCGGGACAGGATACCGGGGGAGCAGTTCTTC.

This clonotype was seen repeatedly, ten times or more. The CDR3 sequence: CASSFAGISYEQYF. CDR3 coding DNA: TGTGCCAGCAGTTTCGCTGGGATCTCCTACGAGCAGTACTTC. The chain employs TRBV12-3 or TRBV12-4 and TRBJ2-7, with no clear D. Trimming took off 3 bases at V and 0 bases at J, with 9 bases between the two ends. The CDR3 covers 14 residues.

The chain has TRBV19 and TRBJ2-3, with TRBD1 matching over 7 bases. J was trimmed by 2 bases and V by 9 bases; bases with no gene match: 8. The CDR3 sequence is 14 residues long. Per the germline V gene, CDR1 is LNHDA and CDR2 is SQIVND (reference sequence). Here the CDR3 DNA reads TGTGCCAGCAGAGACAGGGTTGTCACAGATACGCAGTATTTT. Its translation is CASRDRVVTDTQYF.

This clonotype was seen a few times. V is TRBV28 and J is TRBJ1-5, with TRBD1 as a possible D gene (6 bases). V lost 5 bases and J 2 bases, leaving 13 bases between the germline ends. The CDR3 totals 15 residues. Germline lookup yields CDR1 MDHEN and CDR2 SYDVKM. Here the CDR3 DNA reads TGTGCCAGCAGTGCGACAGGACGTCGCAATCAGCCCCAGCATTTT. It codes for CASSATGRRNQPQHF.

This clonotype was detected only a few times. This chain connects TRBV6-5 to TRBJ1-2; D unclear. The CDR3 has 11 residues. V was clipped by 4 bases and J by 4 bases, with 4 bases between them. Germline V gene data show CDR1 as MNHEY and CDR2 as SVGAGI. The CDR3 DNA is TGTGCCAGCAGTTCTAGCTATGGCTACACCTTC. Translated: CASSSSYGYTF.

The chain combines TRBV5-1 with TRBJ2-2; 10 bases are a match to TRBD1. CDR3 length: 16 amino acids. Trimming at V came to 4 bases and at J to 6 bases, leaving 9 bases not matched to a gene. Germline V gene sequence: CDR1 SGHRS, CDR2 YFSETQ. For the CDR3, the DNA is TGCGCCAGCAGCACGACCGGGACAGGGGATGCCGGGGAGCTGTTTTTT. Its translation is CASSTTGTGDAGELFF.

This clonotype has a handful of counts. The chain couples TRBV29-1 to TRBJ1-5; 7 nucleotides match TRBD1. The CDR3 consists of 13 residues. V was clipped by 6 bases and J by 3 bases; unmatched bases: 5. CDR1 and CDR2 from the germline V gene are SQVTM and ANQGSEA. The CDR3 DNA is TGCAGCGTGCGGACAGGCCACAATCAGCCCCAGCATTTT. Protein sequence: CSVRTGHNQPQHF.

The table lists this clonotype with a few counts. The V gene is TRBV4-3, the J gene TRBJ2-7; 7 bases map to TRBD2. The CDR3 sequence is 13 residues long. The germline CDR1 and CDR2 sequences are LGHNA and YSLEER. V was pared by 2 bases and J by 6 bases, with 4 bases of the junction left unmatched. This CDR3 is CASSQNSGGEQYF. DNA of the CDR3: TGCGCCAGCAGCCAAAATTCGGGGGGCGAGCAGTACTTC.

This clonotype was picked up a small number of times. The CDR3 here is CATSDLPEGLQAFF. The CDR3, as DNA: TGTGCCACCAGTGATTTGCCAGAAGGATTACAAGCTTTCTTT. The gene calls are TRBV24-1 and TRBJ1-1, with D unresolved. V was pared by 0 bases and J by 9 bases, with 13 bases between. CDR3 size: 14 residues. Germline V lookup: CDR1 KGHDR, CDR2 SFDVKD.

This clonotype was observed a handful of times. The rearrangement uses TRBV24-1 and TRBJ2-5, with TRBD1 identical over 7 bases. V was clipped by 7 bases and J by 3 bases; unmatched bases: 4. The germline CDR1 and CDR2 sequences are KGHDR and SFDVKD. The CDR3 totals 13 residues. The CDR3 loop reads CATRGTAEETQYF. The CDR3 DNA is TGTGCCACCAGAGGGACAGCGGAAGAGACCCAGTACTTC.

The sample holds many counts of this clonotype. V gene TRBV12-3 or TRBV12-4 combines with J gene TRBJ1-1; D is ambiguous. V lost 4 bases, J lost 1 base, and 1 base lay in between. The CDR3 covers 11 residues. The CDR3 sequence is CASSWNTEAFF. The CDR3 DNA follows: TGTGCCAGCAGTTGGAACACTGAAGCTTTCTTT.

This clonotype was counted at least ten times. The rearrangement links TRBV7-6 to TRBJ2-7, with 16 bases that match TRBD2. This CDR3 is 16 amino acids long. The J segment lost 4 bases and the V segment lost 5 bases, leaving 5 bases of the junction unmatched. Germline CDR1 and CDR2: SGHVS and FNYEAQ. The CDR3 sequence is CASSPGTSGGVYEQYF. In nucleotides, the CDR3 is TGTGCCAGCAGCCCCGGGACTAGCGGGGGGGTTTACGAGCAGTACTTC.

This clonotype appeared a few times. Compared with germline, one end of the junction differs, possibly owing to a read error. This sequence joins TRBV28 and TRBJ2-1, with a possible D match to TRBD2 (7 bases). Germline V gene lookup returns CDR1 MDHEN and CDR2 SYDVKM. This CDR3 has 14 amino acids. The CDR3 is CASSLRGGANEQSF. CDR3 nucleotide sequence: TGTGCCAGCAGTTTGCGTGGGGGGGCCAATGAGCAGTCCTTC.

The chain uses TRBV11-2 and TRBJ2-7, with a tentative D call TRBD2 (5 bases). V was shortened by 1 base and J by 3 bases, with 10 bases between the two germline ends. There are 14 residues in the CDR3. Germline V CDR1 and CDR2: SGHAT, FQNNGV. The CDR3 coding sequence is TGTGCCAGCAGCTTAGCCGGGGAGCACTACGAGCAGTACTTC. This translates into CASSLAGEHYEQYF.

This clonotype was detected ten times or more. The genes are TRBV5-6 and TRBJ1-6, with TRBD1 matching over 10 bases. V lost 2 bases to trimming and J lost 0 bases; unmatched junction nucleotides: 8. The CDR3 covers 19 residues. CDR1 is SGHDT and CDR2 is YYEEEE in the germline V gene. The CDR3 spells CASSFRQGARSSYNSPLHF. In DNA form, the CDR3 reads TGTGCCAGCAGCTTCAGACAGGGGGCGCGAAGCTCCTATAATTCACCCCTCCACTTT.

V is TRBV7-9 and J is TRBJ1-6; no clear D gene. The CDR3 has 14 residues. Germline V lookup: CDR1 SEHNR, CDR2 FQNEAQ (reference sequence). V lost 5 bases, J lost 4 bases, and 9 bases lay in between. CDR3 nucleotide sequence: TGTGCCAGCAGCCTCGACACGTATAATTCACCCCTCCACTTT. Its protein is CASSLDTYNSPLHF.

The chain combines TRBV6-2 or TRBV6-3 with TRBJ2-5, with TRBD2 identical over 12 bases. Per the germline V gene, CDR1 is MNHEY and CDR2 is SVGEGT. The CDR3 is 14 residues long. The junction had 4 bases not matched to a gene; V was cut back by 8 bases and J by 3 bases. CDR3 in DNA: TGTGCCAGCGGACTAGCGGGGCGGAAAGAGACCCAGTACTTC. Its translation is CASGLAGRKETQYF.

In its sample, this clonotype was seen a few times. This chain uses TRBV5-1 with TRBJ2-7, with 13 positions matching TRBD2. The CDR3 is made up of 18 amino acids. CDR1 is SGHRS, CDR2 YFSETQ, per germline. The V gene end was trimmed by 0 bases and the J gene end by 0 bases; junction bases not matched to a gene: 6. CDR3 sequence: CASSLGTGTSGTSYEQYF. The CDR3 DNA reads TGCGCCAGCAGCTTGGGAACTGGGACTAGCGGGACCTCCTACGAGCAGTACTTC.

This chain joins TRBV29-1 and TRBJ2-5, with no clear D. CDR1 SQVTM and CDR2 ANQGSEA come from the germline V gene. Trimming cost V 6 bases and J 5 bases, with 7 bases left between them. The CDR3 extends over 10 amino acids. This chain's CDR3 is CSVLGETQYF. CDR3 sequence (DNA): TGCAGCGTCCTAGGGGAGACCCAGTACTTC. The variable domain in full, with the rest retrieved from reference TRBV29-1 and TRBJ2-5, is SAVISQKPSRDICQRGTSLTIQCQVDSQVTMMFWYRQQPGQSLTLIATANQGSEATYESGFVIDKFPISRPNLTFSTLTVSNMSPEDSSIYLCSVLGETQYFGPGTRLLVL.

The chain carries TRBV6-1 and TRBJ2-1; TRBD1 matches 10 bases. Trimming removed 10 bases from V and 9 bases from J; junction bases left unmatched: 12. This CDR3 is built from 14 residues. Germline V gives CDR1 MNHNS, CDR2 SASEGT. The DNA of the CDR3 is TGTGCCACGGGAGGGGACAGGGGTATTCTTGAGCAGTTCTTC. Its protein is CATGGDRGILEQFF.

The CDR3 here is CASRHGTGDTGELFF. The DNA for the CDR3 is TGTGCCAGCAGACACGGGACAGGGGACACCGGGGAGCTGTTTTTT. The rearrangement links TRBV6-2 or TRBV6-3 to TRBJ2-2; 10 positions match TRBD1. The CDR3 sequence is 15 residues long. Unmatched junction bases numbered 4, after V lost 6 bases and J lost 3 bases. Germline V gene sequence: CDR1 MNHEY, CDR2 SVGEGT.

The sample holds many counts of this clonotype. The CDR3 protein is CASSLGTSGSYEQYF. CDR3 nucleotides: TGTGCCAGCAGCTTAGGGACTAGCGGATCCTACGAGCAGTACTTC. V usage is TRBV7-6 and J usage is TRBJ2-7; the match to TRBD2 covers 10 bases. CDR3 size: 15 residues. Germline assignment: CDR1 SGHVS and CDR2 FNYEAQ. J gave up 1 base and V 1 base, and 1 base lay outside the gene matches.

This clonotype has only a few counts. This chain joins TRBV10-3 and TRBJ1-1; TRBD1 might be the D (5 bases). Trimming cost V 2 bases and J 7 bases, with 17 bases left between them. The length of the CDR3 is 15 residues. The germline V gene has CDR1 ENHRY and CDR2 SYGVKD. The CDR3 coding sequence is TGTGCCATCAGTGAGCTGGGACCCGTAACAAGTGAAGCTTTCTTT. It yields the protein CAISELGPVTSEAFF.

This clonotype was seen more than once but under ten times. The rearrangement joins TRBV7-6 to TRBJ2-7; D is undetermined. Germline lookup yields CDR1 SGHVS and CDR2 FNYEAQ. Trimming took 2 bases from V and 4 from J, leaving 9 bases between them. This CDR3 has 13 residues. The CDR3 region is CASSLQERYEQYF. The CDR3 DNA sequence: TGTGCCAGCAGCTTACAGGAACGGTACGAGCAGTACTTC.

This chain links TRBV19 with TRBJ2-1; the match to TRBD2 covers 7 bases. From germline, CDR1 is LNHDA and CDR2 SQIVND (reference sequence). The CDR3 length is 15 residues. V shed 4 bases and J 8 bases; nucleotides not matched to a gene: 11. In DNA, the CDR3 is TGTGCCAGTAGTACCGTTAGCGGGCGGGTCGATGAGCAGTTCTTC. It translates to CASSTVSGRVDEQFF.

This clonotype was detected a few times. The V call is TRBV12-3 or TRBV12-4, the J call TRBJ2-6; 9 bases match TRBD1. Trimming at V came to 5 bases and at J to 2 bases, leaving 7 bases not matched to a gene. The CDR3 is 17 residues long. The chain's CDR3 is CASSPGQGRPGANVLTF. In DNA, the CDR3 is TGTGCCAGCAGTCCCGGACAGGGGAGGCCTGGGGCCAACGTCCTGACTTTC.

CDR3 region: CASSIGSGGNYGYTF. The DNA of the CDR3 is TGTGCCAGTAGTATTGGGTCAGGCGGTAACTATGGCTACACCTTC. This chain links TRBV19 with TRBJ1-2, with D unresolved. Deletions cut 3 bases from V and 1 base from J, with 12 bases between. The CDR3 runs 15 residues. Germline-derived CDR1 and CDR2 are LNHDA and SQIVND (reference sequence).

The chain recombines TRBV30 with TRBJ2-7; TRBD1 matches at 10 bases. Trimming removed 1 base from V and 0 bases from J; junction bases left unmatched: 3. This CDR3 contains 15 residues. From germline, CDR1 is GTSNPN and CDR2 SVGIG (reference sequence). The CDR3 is CAWSAGQGYSYEQYF. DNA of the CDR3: TGTGCCTGGAGTGCGGGACAGGGGTACTCCTACGAGCAGTACTTC.

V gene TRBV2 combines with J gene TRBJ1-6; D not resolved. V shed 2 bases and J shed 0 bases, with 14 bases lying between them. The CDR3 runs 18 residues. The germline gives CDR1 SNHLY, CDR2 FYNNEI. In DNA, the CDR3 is TGTGCCAGCAGTGAACCCAGGCAGATGGACTCCTATAATTCACCCCTCCACTTT. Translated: CASSEPRQMDSYNSPLHF.